The T cell receptor (beta chain) under discussion was sequenced for a study of blood T cell repertoires in COVID-19. Across the whole study: Some COVID-19 samples were acute and others convalescent; all came from the United States, Italy and Spain. Sample material is recorded as cDNA or gDNA derived from T cells, B-cell-depleted T cells, or PBMCs.

This clone was seen more than once but under ten times. Original analysis: Researchers report that nucleated cell counts were estimated from reference gene primer amplification. The method was immunoSEQ multiplex PCR; TCRdb's version includes in-frame clones alone and lacks a portion of them. From that table come the V and J calls and clone size; the DNA was used to work out D and trimming. Here the sample spans 45,000 to 50,000 clones, roughly nine tenths being singletons. This CDR3 is 16 amino acids long. V shed 10 bases and J shed 0 bases, with 19 bases lying between them. Germline CDR1 reads MDHEN; CDR2 reads SYDVKM.

The chain links TRBV28 to TRBJ1-5, with D possibly matching TRBD1 (5 bases). Sample: peripheral blood. The receptor was isolated from a human donor in a cohort sampled during active COVID-19. CDR3 loop: CAIRGREFYSNQPQHF. The CDR3, as DNA: TGTGCCATTAGGGGCAGGGAATTCTATAGCAATCAGCCCCAGCATTTT.